This T cell receptor beta chain is drawn from a study of immune evolution from preneoplasia to lung adenocarcinoma. Profiled with immunoSEQ multiplex PCR; TCRdb holds only in-frame clones, not every one. Of several thousand clones in the sample, 70% to 85% are singletons; the top ten hold over 6.5%. Germline V lookup: CDR1 SEHNR, CDR2 FQNEAQ (reference sequence). The CDR3 is 12 residues long. V was trimmed by 0 bases and J by 4 bases, leaving 3 bases between them. Patient tissue came from resections in Japan or China, 2014–2017. J is TRBJ1-2 and V is TRBV7-9, with no clear D. This TCR derives from a donor of 70 years or more with lung adenocarcinoma. Some clones in this sample may be carry-over from other donors' samples. Sequencing used FFPE atypical adenomatous hyperplasia tissue from the lung. Subset given: atypical adenomatous hyperplasia (AAH), lung preneoplasia. CDR3 in amino acids: CASSLAGYGYTF. CDR3 nucleotides: TGTGCCAGCAGCTTAGCGGGCTATGGCTACACCTTC.